The T cell receptor (beta chain) under discussion was sequenced for a study of OX40 agonist ivuxolimab in advanced cancers. V lost 2 bases to trimming and J lost 3 bases, with 8 bases between them. The CDR3 runs 13 residues. The germline CDR1 and CDR2 sequences are SEHNR and FQNEAQ (reference sequence). This table comes from immunoSEQ multiplex PCR, and its TCRdb copy is limited to in-frame clones, with some not included. Altogether tens of thousands of clones are present, approximately 84% being singletons, with the ten largest covering under 7%. Autoimmune disease history or systemic immunosuppression barred patients. Baseline, cycle 4 day 1, and cycle 7 day 1 were the blood sampling points.

Sample: CD4+ or CD8+ T cells sorted from blood, taken in a trial of the OX40 agonist ivuxolimab. The V gene is TRBV7-9, the J gene TRBJ2-7; TRBD1 might be the D (5 bases). The origin of this receptor is an adult with an advanced solid tumor such as melanoma, head and neck, liver or kidney cancer. CDR3 sequence (DNA): TGTGCCAGCAGCTTAAGACAGAGCTACGAGCAGTACTTC. As protein: CASSLRQSYEQYF.